This TCR beta chain was observed in a study of shared clonotypes between healthy human individuals. Using immunoSEQ multiplex PCR, the repertoire was profiled, and TCRdb retains in-frame clones only, with some absent. The sample yields hundreds of thousands of clones, roughly nine tenths seen once. This CDR3 has 15 amino acids. After removal of 3 bases from V and 7 bases from J, the junction contained 8 bases not matched to a gene. The V gene's germline CDR1 is SGDLS and CDR2 YYNGEE. Only CD45RO-negative cells positively selected for CCR7 counted as naive CD8 cells, so terminally differentiated effector memory CD45RA+ cells were excluded.

This receptor was obtained from a man aged 25 to 40 in good health. The chain couples TRBV9 to TRBJ2-1; TRBD2 matches 9 bases. The sequenced sample was naive CD8+ T cells sorted from blood. This chain's CDR3 is CASSAFSGSRNEQFF. Here the CDR3 DNA reads TGTGCCAGCAGCGCGTTTAGCGGGAGTAGGAATGAGCAGTTCTTC.